These T cell receptor beta chains were read from a single sample in a study of a mutant IDH1 vaccine in newly diagnosed glioma. These TCRs' antigens remain unknown. Only in-frame clones appear in the TCRdb table, and some are missing; sequencing was by immunoSEQ multiplex PCR. Of 53,000 or so clones listed, 65% to 80% were seen once; the top ten hold around 6.7%. This specimen consisted of PBMCs, obtained from a glioma patient whose treatment included an IDH1 peptide vaccine. The source of these receptors is a man in his forties with glioma. The CDR3 runs from the conserved cysteine through the conserved F or W. D genes are given only for firm matches. Clone size is given for some rows only: seen once, a few or many times, or a class if the clone is expanded.

clone_size	v_call	d_call	j_call	cdr3_aa	cdr3_nt
NA	TRBV9	TRBD2	TRBJ2-3	CASSGIKIAGGTDTQYF	TGTGCCAGCAGCGGAATTAAAATAGCGGGGGGGACAGATACGCAGTATTTT
NA	TRBV29-1	TRBD1	TRBJ2-7	CSVESDRESYEQYF	TGCAGCGTTGAGTCGGACAGGGAGTCCTACGAGCAGTACTTC
NA	TRBV19	NA	TRBJ1-2	CASSAGLLGYTF	TGTGCCAGTAGTGCGGGACTCCTTGGCTACACCTTC
NA	TRBV4-1	NA	TRBJ2-7	CASSQVERDAEQYF	TGCGCCAGCAGCCAAGTGGAAAGGGACGCCGAGCAGTACTTC
NA	TRBV5-1	NA	TRBJ2-3	CASSLSDTQYF	TGCGCCAGCAGCTTGTCAGATACGCAGTATTTT
NA	TRBV11-2	NA	TRBJ2-3	CASSFLVDTQYF	TGTGCCAGCAGCTTTCTGGTAGATACGCAGTATTTT
NA	TRBV6-1	NA	TRBJ1-2	CASIRGADGYTF	TGTGCCAGCATAAGGGGGGCTGACGGCTACACCTTC
once	TRBV5-1	TRBD1	TRBJ2-7	CASSTGQGTYEQYF	TGCGCCAGCAGCACCGGACAGGGCACCTACGAGCAGTACTTC
few	TRBV19	NA	TRBJ1-2	CASSVTENYGYTF	TGTGCCAGTAGTGTGACAGAGAACTATGGCTACACCTTC
NA	TRBV5-1	TRBD1	TRBJ2-1	CASSLERGPYNEQFF	TGCGCCAGCAGCTTGGAAAGGGGGCCTTACAATGAGCAGTTCTTC
few	TRBV19	TRBD1	TRBJ1-1	CASSPRQGWTEAFF	TGTGCCAGTAGTCCAAGACAGGGTTGGACTGAAGCTTTCTTT
NA	TRBV5-5	TRBD1	TRBJ1-2	CASRRQGAVEGYTF	TGTGCCAGCAGGCGACAGGGGGCAGTTGAAGGCTACACCTTC
NA	TRBV7-6	NA	TRBJ2-7	CASSLGGISYEQYF	TGTGCCAGCAGCTTAGGAGGGATATCCTACGAGCAGTACTTC
NA	TRBV6-4	NA	TRBJ1-1	CASIRTANTEAFF	TGTGCCAGCATTAGGACGGCGAACACTGAAGCTTTCTTT
once	TRBV9	NA	TRBJ2-3	CASSGTFAQYF	TGTGCCAGCAGCGGGACATTCGCGCAGTATTTT
NA	TRBV5-1	NA	TRBJ2-3	CASSLGVFVLSASTDTQYF	TGCGCCAGCAGCTTGGGGGTTTTCGTTTTAAGTGCTAGCACAGATACGCAGTATTTT